This is a list of T cell receptor beta chains from one sample in a study of blood T cell repertoires in COVID-19. TCRdb's copy holds only in-frame clones and misses some; the assay was immunoSEQ multiplex PCR. The sample consists of about 270,000 clones, over 85% of them appearing once. Sequencing was performed on PBMCs or T cells enriched from blood (not recorded which). The source of these receptors is a woman in her sixties or seventies who had recovered from COVID-19. Both conserved end residues are part of each CDR3. Expanded clones are given a class, and other clones once, few, many or no size at all.

clone_size v_call cdr3_aa
NA TRBV12-3/TRBV12-4 CASSGGTGGYTF
NA TRBV18 CASSSGPGRGELFF
few TRBV7-9 CASSGNTGTSGIREQFF
NA TRBV7-2 CASSHPQGGELFF
NA TRBV3-1/TRBV3-2 CASSDRGASYEQYF
few TRBV27 CASSLQVPKISYNEQFF
NA TRBV7-9 CASSYLRRAYNEQFF
NA TRBV9 CASSEDSWNSPLHF
NA TRBV5-4 CASSLAGWGRNTEAFF
NA TRBV9 CASTPGPMSGELFF
NA TRBV5-1 CASSSGTNNSPLHF
NA TRBV2 CASSEPRDRQSSYEQYF
NA TRBV6-5 CASSYGGSSYNEQFF
NA TRBV6-2/TRBV6-3 CASTPTRTGVGKNIQYF
NA TRBV2 CASGLGWTYEQYF
NA TRBV7-6 CASSYPLGNTIYF
NA TRBV7-3 CASSFNRGASPLHF
NA TRBV19 CATGTEGLGQPQHF
NA TRBV5-4 CASSLVVGAPYNEQFF
NA TRBV5-1 CASSQQGFNEKLFF
NA TRBV9 CASSVDRGGHNEQFF
once TRBV27 CASSSRSGRPGTDTQYF